The rows below give T cell receptor beta chains drawn from one sample of a study of identical twins. TCRdb reprocessed the 5' RACE reads via MiXCR and lists one record per CDR3 protein. The repertoire holds about 720,000 distinct CDR3 sequences, with roughly 8% as singletons. The same data also went into a second study, on yellow fever vaccine responses in identical twins.

The sequenced sample was PBMCs. The receptors derive from a young woman in good health. CDR3s include the opening cysteine and the closing phenylalanine or tryptophan. Fields, in order: V gene, J gene, clone size, D gene, CDR3 protein, CDR3 DNA. D genes are given only for firm matches. Expanded clones get a size class; other rows say once, few or many, or leave the size out.

>TRBV7-2|TRBJ2-5|few|TRBD1
CASSLYTGARQETQYF
TGTGCCAGCAGCTTATATACAGGGGCCAGGCAAGAGACCCAGTACTTC
>TRBV3-1|TRBJ1-6|few|.
CASSDTTNSPLHF
TGTGCCAGCAGCGACACAACTAATTCACCCCTCCACTTT
>TRBV7-6|TRBJ2-7|once|.
CASSPRDVRVSEQYF
TGTGCCAGCAGCCCCAGGGACGTCCGGGTATCCGAGCAGTACTTC
>TRBV28|TRBJ2-3|few|TRBD1
CASSKRVGTGIGTQYF
TGTGCCAGCAGCAAACGCGTCGGGACAGGGATTGGTACGCAGTATTTT
>TRBV29-1|TRBJ2-1|few|.
CSVESESSYNEQFF
TGCAGCGTCGAAAGCGAGAGCTCCTACAATGAGCAGTTCTTC
>TRBV5-1|TRBJ1-1|many|.
CASSPRADAEAFF
TGCGCCAGCAGCCCGCGGGCGGATGCTGAAGCTTTCTTT
>TRBV6-2/TRBV6-3|TRBJ2-5|.|TRBD2
CASSKRGLAGGPTETQYF
TGTGCCAGCAGCAAGAGGGGACTAGCGGGAGGGCCCACAGAGACCCAGTACTTC
>TRBV12-3/TRBV12-4|TRBJ2-2|.|TRBD2
CASSKTSGSAGELFF
TGTGCCAGCAGTAAGACTAGCGGGAGTGCCGGGGAGCTGTTTTTT
>TRBV7-2|TRBJ2-7|.|.
CASSLGFWTAYEQYF
TGTGCCAGCAGCTTAGGCTTCTGGACAGCCTACGAGCAGTACTTC
>TRBV12-3/TRBV12-4|TRBJ1-6|many|.
CASSLPGTYNSPLHF
TGTGCCAGCAGTTTACCGGGCACCTATAATTCACCCCTCCACTTT
>TRBV7-2|TRBJ2-1|many|.
CASSFSDEQFF
TGTGCCAGCAGCTTTAGCGATGAGCAGTTCTTC
>TRBV12-3/TRBV12-4|TRBJ2-2|many|.
CASSFWGAGELFF
TGTGCCAGCAGTTTCTGGGGGGCCGGGGAGCTGTTTTTT
>TRBV11-1|TRBJ2-2|.|.
CASSLSVPRQTGELFF
TGTGCCAGCAGCCTATCGGTCCCAAGACAGACCGGGGAGCTGTTTTTT
>TRBV9|TRBJ1-3|few|.
CASSAGGSGNTIYF
TGTGCCAGCAGCGCCGGGGGCTCTGGAAACACCATATATTTT
>TRBV7-2|TRBJ2-3|few|TRBD2
CASSFPSGDTQYF
TGTGCCAGCAGCTTTCCTAGCGGAGATACGCAGTATTTT
>TRBV12-3/TRBV12-4|TRBJ2-6|many|.
CASSPGRSSGANVLSF
TGTGCCAGCAGTCCGGGGCGTAGCTCTGGGGCCAACGTCCTGTCTTTC
>TRBV7-9|TRBJ2-1|.|.
CASSLVVAEQFF
TGTGCCAGCAGCTTAGTAGTAGCTGAGCAGTTCTTC
>TRBV29-1|TRBJ2-7|few|.
CSVEVTENYEQYF
TGCAGCGTTGAAGTAACGGAGAACTACGAGCAGTACTTC
>TRBV27|TRBJ2-1|few|.
CASTSSEGLRNEQFF
TGTGCCAGCACCTCTAGCGAAGGGTTGAGGAATGAGCAGTTCTTC
>TRBV7-9|TRBJ1-4|.|.
CTSSHEYGAGEKLFF
TGTACCAGCAGCCACGAGTACGGGGCCGGCGAAAAACTGTTTTTT
>TRBV5-1|TRBJ2-2|.|TRBD1
CASSLVTGADTGELFF
TGCGCCAGCAGCTTGGTGACAGGGGCCGACACCGGGGAGCTGTTTTTT
>TRBV28|TRBJ2-3|many|TRBD2
CASSLPSGRGTDTQYF
TGTGCCAGCAGTTTACCAAGCGGGAGGGGTACAGATACGCAGTATTTT
>TRBV7-9|TRBJ2-2|few|.
CASRHRKMGPGELFF
TGTGCCAGCAGACACAGGAAGATGGGTCCCGGGGAGCTGTTTTTT
>TRBV5-1|TRBJ2-1|few|.
CASSLGSGVYNEQFF
TGCGCCAGCAGCTTGGGTAGCGGAGTATACAATGAGCAGTTCTTC
>TRBV20-1|TRBJ2-7|.|TRBD2
CSARTSGGTSSYEQYF
TGCAGTGCCAGGACTAGCGGGGGGACCAGCTCCTACGAGCAGTACTTC
>TRBV20-1|TRBJ2-7|few|.
CSARDWQGTYEQYF
TGCAGTGCTAGAGATTGGCAGGGCACCTACGAGCAGTACTTC
>TRBV27|TRBJ2-4|.|TRBD2
CASSLWEPSRSLGGGAKNIQYF
TGTGCCAGCAGTTTATGGGAGCCTTCGAGGTCGCTCGGGGGGGGAGCCAAAAACATTCAGTACTTC
>TRBV7-2|TRBJ2-3|few|.
CASRFQVDTQYF
TGTGCCAGCAGGTTCCAGGTCGATACGCAGTATTTT
>TRBV6-5|TRBJ2-1|.|TRBD2
CASSTLALTSRQFF
TGTGCCAGCAGTACACTCGCACTGACTAGCCGACAGTTCTTC
>TRBV5-1|TRBJ2-1|.|TRBD1
CASSPDRGLDNEQFF
TGCGCCAGCAGCCCAGACAGGGGGCTTGACAATGAGCAGTTCTTC
>TRBV4-2|TRBJ2-2|few|.
CASSQDQSTGSLNTGELFF
TGTGCCAGCAGCCAAGACCAGTCTACCGGGTCTTTGAACACCGGGGAGCTGTTTTTT
>TRBV20-1|TRBJ2-3|.|.
CSARDPLRGTDTQYF
TGCAGTGCTAGAGATCCCTTAAGAGGCACAGATACGCAGTATTTT
>TRBV5-1|TRBJ1-1|few|.
CASSSLHGGITEAFF
TGCGCCAGCAGCTCCCTACACGGGGGGATCACTGAAGCTTTCTTT
>TRBV4-3|TRBJ2-7|few|.
CASSQDPLYEQYF
TGCGCCAGCAGCCAAGATCCCTTGTACGAGCAGTACTTC
>TRBV27|TRBJ1-2|.|.
CASGQNYGYTF
TGTGCCAGTGGACAGAACTATGGCTACACCTTC
>TRBV7-2|TRBJ2-1|many|TRBD2
CASSFFSSGRANEQFF
TGTGCCAGCAGCTTTTTCTCTAGCGGGAGGGCCAATGAGCAGTTCTTC
>TRBV7-2|TRBJ1-1|.|.
CASSLTLGTNTEAFF
TGTGCCAGCAGCCTCACCTTGGGGACGAACACTGAAGCTTTCTTT
>TRBV10-1|TRBJ2-3|.|.
CASSESRILTDTQYF
TGCGCCAGCAGTGAGTCACGTATCCTCACAGATACGCAGTATTTT
>TRBV25-1|TRBJ2-7|.|TRBD2
CASTGLAGLEQYF
TGTGCCAGCACTGGGCTAGCGGGACTCGAGCAGTACTTC
>TRBV29-1|TRBJ2-1|many|TRBD2
CSVVASGTYNEQFF
TGCAGCGTTGTGGCTAGCGGGACCTACAATGAGCAGTTCTTC
>TRBV4-3|TRBJ2-7|few|.
CASSQVQGGGYEQYF
TGCGCCAGCAGCCAAGTTCAGGGAGGGGGCTACGAGCAGTACTTC
>TRBV20-1|TRBJ2-1|.|.
CSARLWGSYNEQFF
TGCAGTGCTAGATTGTGGGGCTCCTACAATGAGCAGTTCTTC
>TRBV3-1|TRBJ2-7|few|TRBD1
CASSQESGDRVTFRSYEQYF
TGTGCCAGCAGCCAAGAATCGGGGGACAGGGTGACTTTTAGGTCCTACGAGCAGTACTTC
>TRBV28|TRBJ2-1|.|TRBD2
CASSPARLANEQFF
TGTGCCAGCAGTCCGGCCCGACTAGCCAATGAGCAGTTCTTC
>TRBV4-2|TRBJ2-1|many|.
CASSQAGVGNEQFF
TGTGCCAGCAGCCAAGCGGGAGTCGGCAATGAGCAGTTCTTC
>TRBV7-8|TRBJ2-5|many|.
CASSWRGGEETQYF
TGTGCCAGCAGCTGGAGAGGGGGAGAAGAGACCCAGTACTTC
>TRBV7-2|TRBJ2-3|few|TRBD2
CASSLAGTSGTDTQYF
TGTGCCAGCAGCTTAGCGGGGACTAGCGGCACAGATACGCAGTATTTT
>TRBV6-1|TRBJ2-2|.|TRBD2
CASSRLAGVNTGELFF
TGTGCCAGCAGCCGACTAGCGGGGGTGAACACCGGGGAGCTGTTTTTT